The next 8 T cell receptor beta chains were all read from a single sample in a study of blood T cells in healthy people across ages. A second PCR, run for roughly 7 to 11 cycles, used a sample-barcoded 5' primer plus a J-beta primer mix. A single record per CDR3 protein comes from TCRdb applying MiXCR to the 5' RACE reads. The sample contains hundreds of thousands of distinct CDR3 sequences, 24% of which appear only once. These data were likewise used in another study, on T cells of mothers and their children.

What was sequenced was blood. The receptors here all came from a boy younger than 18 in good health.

DNA of the CDR3: TGTGCCAGCAGCTCCGGGGAAGGGTCACCCCTCCACTTT. Translation gives CASSSGEGSPLHF. The chain combines TRBV7-2 with TRBJ1-6; D call uncertain. Per germline, CDR1 SGHTA and CDR2 FQGNSA. CDR3 size: 13 residues. Deletions cut 4 bases from V and 10 bases from J, with 11 bases between. The entire variable domain, with the rest obtained from reference TRBV7-2 and TRBJ1-6, is as follows: GAGVSQSPSNKVTEKGKDVELRCDPISGHTALYWYRQSLGQGLEFLIYFQGNSAPDKSGLPSDRFSAERTGGSVSTLTIQRTQQEDSAVYLCASSSGEGSPLHFGNGTRLTVT.

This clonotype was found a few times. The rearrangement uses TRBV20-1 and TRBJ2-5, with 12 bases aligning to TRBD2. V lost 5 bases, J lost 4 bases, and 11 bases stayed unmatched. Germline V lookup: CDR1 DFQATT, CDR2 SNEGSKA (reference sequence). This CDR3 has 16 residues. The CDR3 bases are TGCAGTGCTCTCGGACTAGCGGGGAAGTCCCGAGAGACCCAGTACTTC. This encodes CSALGLAGKSRETQYF.

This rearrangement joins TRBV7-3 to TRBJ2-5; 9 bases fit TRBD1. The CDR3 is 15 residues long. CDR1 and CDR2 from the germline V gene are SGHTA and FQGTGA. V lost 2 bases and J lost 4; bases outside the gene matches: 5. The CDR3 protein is CASSLQQGARETQYF. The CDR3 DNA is TGTGCCAGCAGCTTACAACAGGGGGCTAGAGAGACCCAGTACTTC.

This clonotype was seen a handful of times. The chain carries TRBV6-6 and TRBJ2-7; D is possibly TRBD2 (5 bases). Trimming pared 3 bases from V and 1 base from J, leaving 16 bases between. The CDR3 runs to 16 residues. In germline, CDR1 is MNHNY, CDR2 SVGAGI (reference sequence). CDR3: CASSYLGSADSYEQYF. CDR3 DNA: TGTGCCAGCAGTTATCTCGGGTCAGCGGATTCCTACGAGCAGTACTTC.

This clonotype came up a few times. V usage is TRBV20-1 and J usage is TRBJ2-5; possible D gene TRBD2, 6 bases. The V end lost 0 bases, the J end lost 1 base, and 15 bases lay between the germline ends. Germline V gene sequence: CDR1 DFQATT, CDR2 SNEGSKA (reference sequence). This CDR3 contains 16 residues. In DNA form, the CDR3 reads TGCAGTGCTAGAGACCCCTCCCGGGACTTCCAAGAGACCCAGTACTTC. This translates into CSARDPSRDFQETQYF.

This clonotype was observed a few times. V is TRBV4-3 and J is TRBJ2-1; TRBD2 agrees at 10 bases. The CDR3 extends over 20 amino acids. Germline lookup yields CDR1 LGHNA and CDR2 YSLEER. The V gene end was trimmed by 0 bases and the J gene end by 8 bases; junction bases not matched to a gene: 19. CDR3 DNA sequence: TGCGCCAGCAGCCAAGATCCTATGTTGGTGACAAGCGGGAGGGCCTATGAGCAGTTCTTC. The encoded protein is CASSQDPMLVTSGRAYEQFF.

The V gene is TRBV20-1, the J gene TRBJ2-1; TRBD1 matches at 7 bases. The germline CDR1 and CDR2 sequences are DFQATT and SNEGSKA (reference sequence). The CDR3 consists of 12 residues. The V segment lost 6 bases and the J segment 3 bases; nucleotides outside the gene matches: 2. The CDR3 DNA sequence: TGCAGTGCCGGGACAGACTACAATGAGCAGTTCTTC. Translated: CSAGTDYNEQFF.

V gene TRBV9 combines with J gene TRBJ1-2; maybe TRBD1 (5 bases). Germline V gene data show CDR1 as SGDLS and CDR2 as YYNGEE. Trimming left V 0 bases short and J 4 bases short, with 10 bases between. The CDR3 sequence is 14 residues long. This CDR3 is CASSVERGGYGYTF. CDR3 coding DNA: TGTGCCAGCAGCGTAGAAAGGGGTGGCTATGGCTACACCTTC. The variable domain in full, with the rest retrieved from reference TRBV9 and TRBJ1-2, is DSGVTQTPKHLITATGQRVTLRCSPRSGDLSVYWYQQSLDQGLQFLIQYYNGEERAKGNILERFSAQQFPDLHSELNLSSLELGDSALYFCASSVERGGYGYTFGSGTRLTVV.